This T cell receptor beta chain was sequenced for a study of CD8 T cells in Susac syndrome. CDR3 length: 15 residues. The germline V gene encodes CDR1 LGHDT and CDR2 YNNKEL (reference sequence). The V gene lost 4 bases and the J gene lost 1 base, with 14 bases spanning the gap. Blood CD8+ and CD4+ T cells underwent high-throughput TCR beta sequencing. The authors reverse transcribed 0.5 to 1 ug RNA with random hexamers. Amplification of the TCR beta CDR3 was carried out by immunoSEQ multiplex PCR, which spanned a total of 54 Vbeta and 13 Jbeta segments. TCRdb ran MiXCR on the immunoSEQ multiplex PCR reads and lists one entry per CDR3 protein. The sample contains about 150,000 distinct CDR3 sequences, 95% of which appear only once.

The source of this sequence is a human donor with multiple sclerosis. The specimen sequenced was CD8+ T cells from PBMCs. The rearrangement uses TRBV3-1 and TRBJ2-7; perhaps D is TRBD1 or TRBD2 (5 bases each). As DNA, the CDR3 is TGTGCCAGCAGCCCGATCAGGGAGATGTCCTACGAGCAGTACTTC. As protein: CASSPIREMSYEQYF.